This T cell receptor beta chain was sequenced during a study of T cells in narcolepsy. The CDR3 spans 16 residues. V trimming: 0 bases; J trimming: 8 bases; junction bases outside the gene matches: 10. Looked up from germline, CDR1 is SGDLS and CDR2 is YYNGEE. Sequencing used immunoSEQ multiplex PCR; TCRdb keeps in-frame clones, though not all of them. This sample yields around 31,000 clones, of which roughly four fifths are seen a single time; 2% to 3% belongs to the top ten. This sequence was found in a human donor with narcolepsy. This chain links TRBV9 with TRBJ2-2; 7 bases match TRBD1. Sequencing used CD45RA- memory CD4+ T cells from PBMCs. The CDR3, as DNA: TGTGCCAGCAGCGTAGCTACAGGGGACATCTTTGGGGAGCTGTTTTTT. Protein: CASSVATGDIFGELFF.